The entry below describes one TCR beta chain. Indicated time point: patch test 3, about 24 weeks after DPC sensitization. Indicated treatment: therapeutic diphenylcyclopropenone sensitization with weekly scalp DPC. The data originate from a study of human T cells and chemical hapten exposure. TCRdb re-called the RACE reads through MiXCR, storing one row per CDR3 protein. The sample gives about 160,000 distinct CDR3 sequences, around 30% of which show up once; roughly 2% is in the top ten. The germline gives CDR1 MNHEY, CDR2 SMNVEV (reference sequence). This CDR3 contains 16 residues. With 5 bases clipped from V and 2 bases from J, the junction kept 7 bases outside the gene matches.

This chain uses TRBV27 with TRBJ1-4, with TRBD1 matching over 8 bases. Sequencing was performed on whole blood, taken in connection with sensitization to the hapten diphenylcyclopropenone (DPC). The clonotype was recovered from a woman under 30 with alopecia areata. Some clones in this sample may be carry-over from other donors' samples. In nucleotides, the CDR3 is TGTGCCAGCAGTCGCCTCTGGGACAGGACTAATGAAAAACTGTTTTTT. Protein: CASSRLWDRTNEKLFF.